This TCR beta chain was captured in a study of OX40 agonist ivuxolimab in advanced cancers. Across the whole study: The diagnoses of dose-escalation patients were hepatocellular carcinoma, melanoma, renal cell or head and neck cancer.

Comment on this clone: Its target is unknown.

Patients had blood sampled at baseline and again on cycle 4 day 1 and cycle 7 day 1. Study conclusions and caveats: More expanded clones were found, on average, in CD8+ than in CD4+ T cells.

Method: immunoSEQ multiplex PCR; TCRdb's copy keeps in-frame clones and lacks some. The top ten clones hold around 1.4% of a sample with about 68,000 clones, roughly 80% of them seen once. Germline trimming cut 6 bases from V and 2 bases from J; bases unmatched to any gene: 14. This CDR3 contains 19 residues. CDR1 is LNHDA, CDR2 SQIVND, per germline (reference sequence). The TCR comes from an adult with an advanced solid tumor such as melanoma, head and neck, liver or kidney cancer. The V call is TRBV19, the J call TRBJ2-6, with TRBD1 matching over 9 bases. The sample was CD4+ or CD8+ T cells sorted from blood, taken in a trial of the OX40 agonist ivuxolimab. The CDR3 here is CASREKGQGVPPGANVLTF. DNA for the CDR3: TGTGCCAGTAGGGAAAAGGGACAGGGCGTCCCCCCTGGGGCCAACGTCCTGACTTTC.